This T cell receptor (beta chain) was identified in a study of blood T cell repertoires in COVID-19. Study at large: Collection of acute and convalescent COVID-19 samples took place in the United States, Italy and Spain. The analysed material was cDNA or gDNA that came from T cells, B-cell-depleted T cells, or PBMCs.

Between the trimmed V and J ends, which lost 4 bases and 7 bases, there was a span of 16 bases. The CDR3 loop spans 15 amino acids. CDR1 KGHSY and CDR2 FQNENV come from the germline V gene. How the authors handled the data: Cell counts per sample came from amplifying reference gene primers. The protocol was immunoSEQ multiplex PCR, while the TCRdb copy is restricted to in-frame clones and leaves out a portion. V and J calls plus clone size are reproduced from that table; the DNA served to infer D and trimming. The sample contains 85,000 to 95,000 clones, approximately 89% of which appear only once. The receptor's source is an elderly woman with active COVID-19. This rearrangement joins TRBV16 to TRBJ1-4; D uncertain. Sequencing was carried out using peripheral blood. The CDR3 coding sequence is TGTGCCAGCAGCCGCGGGGTTCGGTCGGGTGAAAAACTGTTTTTT. This encodes CASSRGVRSGEKLFF.